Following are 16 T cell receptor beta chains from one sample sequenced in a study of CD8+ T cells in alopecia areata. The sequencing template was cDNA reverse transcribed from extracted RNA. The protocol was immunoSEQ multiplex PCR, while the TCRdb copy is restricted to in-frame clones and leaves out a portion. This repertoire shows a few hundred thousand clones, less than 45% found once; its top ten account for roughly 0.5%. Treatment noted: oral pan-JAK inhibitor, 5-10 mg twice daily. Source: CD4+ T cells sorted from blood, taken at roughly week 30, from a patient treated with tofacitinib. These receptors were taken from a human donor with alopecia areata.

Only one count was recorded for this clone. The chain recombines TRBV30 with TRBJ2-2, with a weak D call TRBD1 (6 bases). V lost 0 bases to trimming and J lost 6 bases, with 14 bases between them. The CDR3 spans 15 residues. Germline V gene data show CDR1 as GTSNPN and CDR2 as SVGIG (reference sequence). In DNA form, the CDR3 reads TGTGCCTGGAGTGTAAGCAGGGGTATTGCCGGGGAGCTGTTTTTT. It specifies CAWSVSRGIAGELFF.

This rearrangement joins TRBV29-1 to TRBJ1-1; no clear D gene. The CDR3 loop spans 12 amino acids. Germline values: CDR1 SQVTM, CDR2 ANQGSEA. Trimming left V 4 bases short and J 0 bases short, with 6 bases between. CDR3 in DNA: TGCAGCGTTGTTAGCCTGAACACTGAAGCTTTCTTT. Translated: CSVVSLNTEAFF.

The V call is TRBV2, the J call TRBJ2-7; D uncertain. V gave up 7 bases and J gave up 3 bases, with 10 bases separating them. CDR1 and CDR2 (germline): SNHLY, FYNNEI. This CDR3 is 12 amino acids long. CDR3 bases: TGTGCCAGCACACCCGATTTCTACGAGCAGTACTTC. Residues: CASTPDFYEQYF.

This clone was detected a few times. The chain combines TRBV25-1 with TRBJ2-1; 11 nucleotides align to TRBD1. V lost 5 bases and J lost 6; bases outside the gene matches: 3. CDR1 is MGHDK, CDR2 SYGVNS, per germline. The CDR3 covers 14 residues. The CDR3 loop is CASSSGTGGNEQFF. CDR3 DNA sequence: TGTGCCAGCAGTTCCGGGACAGGGGGCAATGAGCAGTTCTTC.

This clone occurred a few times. CDR3 sequence reads: CASSNTAQGERPQHF. CDR3 bases: TGTGCCAGTAGTAATACCGCACAGGGGGAGCGGCCCCAGCATTTT. The chain carries TRBV19 and TRBJ1-5; 8 nucleotides match TRBD1. CDR3 length equals 15 residues. After removal of 4 bases from V and 9 bases from J, the junction contained 11 bases not matched to a gene. Germline V lookup: CDR1 LNHDA, CDR2 SQIVND (reference sequence). The full variable domain, in which reference TRBV19 and TRBJ1-5 provide the parts outside the CDR3, is DGGITQSPKYLFRKEGQNVTLSCEQNLNHDAMYWYRQDPGQGLRLIYYSQIVNDFQKGDIAEGYSVSREKKESFPLTVTSAQKNPTAFYLCASSNTAQGERPQHFGDGTRLSIL.

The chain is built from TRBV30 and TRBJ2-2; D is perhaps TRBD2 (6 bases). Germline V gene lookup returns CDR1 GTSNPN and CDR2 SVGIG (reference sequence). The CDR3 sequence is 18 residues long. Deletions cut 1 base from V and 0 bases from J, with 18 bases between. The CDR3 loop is CAWSGTPAGRTNTGELFF. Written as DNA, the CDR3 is TGTGCCTGGAGTGGAACTCCGGCGGGACGAACGAACACCGGGGAGCTGTTTTTT.

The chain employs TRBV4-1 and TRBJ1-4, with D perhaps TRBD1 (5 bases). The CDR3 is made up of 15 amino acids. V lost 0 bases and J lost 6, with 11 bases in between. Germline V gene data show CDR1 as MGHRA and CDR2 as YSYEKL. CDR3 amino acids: CASSQDRQLYEKLFF. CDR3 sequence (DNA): TGCGCCAGCAGCCAAGACCGACAGTTGTATGAAAAACTGTTTTTT.

The CDR3 nucleotides read TGTGCCAGTAGTGTATCCGGGGGTGACTCCTACGAGCAGTACTTC. This sequence encodes CASSVSGGDSYEQYF. V is TRBV19 and J is TRBJ2-7; D is perhaps TRBD2 (6 bases). The CDR3 extends over 15 amino acids. CDR1 is LNHDA, CDR2 SQIVND, per germline (reference sequence). V lost 5 bases and J lost 0, with 14 bases in between.

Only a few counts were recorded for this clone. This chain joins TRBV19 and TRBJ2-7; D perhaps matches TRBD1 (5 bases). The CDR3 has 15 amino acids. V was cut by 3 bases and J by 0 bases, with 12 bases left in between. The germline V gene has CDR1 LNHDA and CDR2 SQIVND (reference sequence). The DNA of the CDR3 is TGTGCCAGTAGTATTAGGTGGACAAGCTCCTACGAGCAGTACTTC. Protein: CASSIRWTSSYEQYF.

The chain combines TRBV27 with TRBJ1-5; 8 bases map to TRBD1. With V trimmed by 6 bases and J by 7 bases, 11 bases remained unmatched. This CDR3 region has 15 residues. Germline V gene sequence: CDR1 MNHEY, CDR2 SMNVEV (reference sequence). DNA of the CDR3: TGTGCCAGCAGGCCCTTCGGGACAGGCGGCCAGCCCCAGCATTTT. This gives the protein CASRPFGTGGQPQHF.

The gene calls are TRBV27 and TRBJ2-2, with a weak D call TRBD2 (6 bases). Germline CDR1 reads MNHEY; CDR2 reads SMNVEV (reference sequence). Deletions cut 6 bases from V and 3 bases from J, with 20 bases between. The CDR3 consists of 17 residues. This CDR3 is CASSPTWRGTYTGELFF. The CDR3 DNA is TGTGCCAGCAGCCCAACATGGAGGGGAACTTACACCGGGGAGCTGTTTTTT.

The chain's CDR3 is CASRQGSLNTEAFF. The CDR3 DNA is TGTGCCAGCCGACAGGGTTCGTTGAACACTGAAGCTTTCTTT. The V gene is TRBV6-5, the J gene TRBJ1-1; 7 bases map to TRBD1. CDR3 length: 14 amino acids. The germline V gene has CDR1 MNHEY and CDR2 SVGAGI. With V trimmed by 8 bases and J by 0 bases, 6 bases remained unmatched.

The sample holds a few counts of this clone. CDR3: CASSLTLGSRGSGANVLTF. The DNA of the CDR3 is TGTGCCAGCAGCCTTACCCTAGGATCTCGTGGCTCTGGGGCCAACGTCCTGACTTTC. The chain couples TRBV14 to TRBJ2-6; D remains ambiguous. The CDR3 is 19 residues long. Germline lookup yields CDR1 SGHDN and CDR2 FVKESK. Trimming removed 4 bases from V and 0 bases from J, with 19 bases in between.

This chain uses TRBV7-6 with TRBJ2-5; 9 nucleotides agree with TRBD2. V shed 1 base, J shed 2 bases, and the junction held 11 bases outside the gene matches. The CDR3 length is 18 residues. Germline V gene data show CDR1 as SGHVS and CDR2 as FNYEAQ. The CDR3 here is CASSLVPHSGSFQETQYF. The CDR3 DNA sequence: TGTGCCAGCAGCTTAGTTCCCCATAGCGGGAGCTTTCAAGAGACCCAGTACTTC.

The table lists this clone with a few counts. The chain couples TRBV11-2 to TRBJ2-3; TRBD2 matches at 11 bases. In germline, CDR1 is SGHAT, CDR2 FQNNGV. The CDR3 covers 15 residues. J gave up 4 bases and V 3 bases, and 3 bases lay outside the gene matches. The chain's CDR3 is CASSFNSGGADTQYF. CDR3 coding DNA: TGTGCCAGCAGCTTTAATAGCGGGGGGGCAGATACGCAGTATTTT.

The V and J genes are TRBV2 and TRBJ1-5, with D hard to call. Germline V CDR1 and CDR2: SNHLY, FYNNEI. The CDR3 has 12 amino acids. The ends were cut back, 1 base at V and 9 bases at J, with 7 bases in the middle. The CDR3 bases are TGTGCCAGCAGTGAAGGTGATGGGCCCCAGCATTTT. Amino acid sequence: CASSEGDGPQHF.